These 30 T cell receptor beta chains came from one sample sequenced in a study of T-cell memory formation after mild COVID-19. TCRdb ran MiXCR on the 5' RACE reads and lists one entry per CDR3 protein. Among around 340,000 distinct CDR3 sequences, approximately 16% were seen once, and the ten largest hold about a fifth. Input material: PBMCs or a T cell subset sorted from them (not recorded which). Receptor source: a man between 18 and 35 years old who had mild COVID-19 (a few samples of this study predate the infection). Cell type and time point are not known.

The gene calls are TRBV2 and TRBJ2-7; 10 nucleotides line up with TRBD1. Germline values: CDR1 SNHLY, CDR2 FYNNEI. This CDR3 has 14 residues. The trim removed 2 bases at V and 4 bases at J, leaving 2 bases unmatched. The CDR3 DNA reads TGTGCCAGCAGTGAACAGGGACAGGGGTACGAGCAGTACGTC. Translated, it gives CASSEQGQGYEQYV.

The chain carries TRBV5-1 and TRBJ1-1; 9 nucleotides match TRBD1. The CDR3 consists of 15 residues. Germline values: CDR1 SGHRS, CDR2 YFSETQ. The V segment lost 2 bases and the J segment 1 base; nucleotides outside the gene matches: 3. CDR3 region: CASSFPGQGNTEAFF. Written as DNA, the CDR3 is TGCGCCAGCAGCTTTCCGGGACAGGGGAACACTGAAGCTTTCTTT.

In this sample, this clonotype turned up a few times. The chain uses TRBV14 and TRBJ2-3; TRBD2 matches at 7 bases. Germline V gene data show CDR1 as SGHDN and CDR2 as FVKESK. The trim removed 6 bases at V and 4 bases at J, leaving 10 bases unmatched. The CDR3 covers 15 residues. CDR3 coding DNA: TGTGCCAGCAGTGGACTAGGGTTGGGCGCAGATACGCAGTATTTT. It yields the protein CASSGLGLGADTQYF.

This clonotype was seen repeatedly, ten times or more. V is TRBV4-3 and J is TRBJ1-1; D perhaps matches TRBD1 (5 bases). CDR3 size: 15 residues. Germline V gene lookup returns CDR1 LGHNA and CDR2 YSLEER. The V and J ends lost 0 bases and 5 bases respectively, with 13 bases between them. CDR3 nucleotide sequence: TGCGCCAGCAGCCAAGATCAGTGGGGCACTACTGAAGCTTTCTTT. It specifies CASSQDQWGTTEAFF.

This clonotype was recorded a few times. The V and J genes are TRBV5-4 and TRBJ2-5; a weak D match, TRBD1 (5 bases). Germline V gene lookup returns CDR1 SGHNT and CDR2 YYREEE (reference sequence). The CDR3 extends over 16 amino acids. V lost 0 bases to trimming and J lost 4 bases, with 16 bases between them. CDR3 nucleotides: TGTGCCAGCAGCTTGGGGGGCCAGGGCTTAGGAGAGACCCAGTACTTC. Translated: CASSLGGQGLGETQYF.

The chain combines TRBV6-2 or TRBV6-3 with TRBJ1-5; no clear D gene. CDR1 and CDR2 (germline): MNHEY, SVGEGT. V lost 4 bases and J lost 2, with 9 bases in between. The CDR3 runs 14 residues. The CDR3 bases are TGTGCCAGCAGTTTTGACCAGGGCAATCAGCCCCAGCATTTT. The encoded protein is CASSFDQGNQPQHF.

There are many counts of this clonotype. The chain uses TRBV4-3 and TRBJ1-6, with D hard to call. V dropped 3 bases and J dropped 10 bases, with 13 bases sitting between them. Germline V gene data show CDR1 as LGHNA and CDR2 as YSLEER. The CDR3 is 14 amino acids. CDR3 region: CASSQAGLVSPLHF. The CDR3 bases are TGCGCCAGCAGCCAGGCGGGATTAGTATCACCCCTCCACTTT.

This clonotype was detected a few times. The gene calls are TRBV7-9 and TRBJ2-5; tentative D call: TRBD1 (6 bases). From germline, CDR1 is SEHNR and CDR2 FQNEAQ (reference sequence). V lost 4 bases and J lost 0, with 12 bases in between. This CDR3 spans 15 amino acids. In DNA, the CDR3 is TGTGCCAGCAGCTGGGGCAGGGGCAACCAAGAGACCCAGTACTTC. Protein sequence: CASSWGRGNQETQYF.

This clonotype has more than one count but fewer than ten. This chain links TRBV6-5 with TRBJ2-4; 7 bases align to TRBD1. The junction had 5 bases not matched to a gene; V was cut back by 6 bases and J by 9 bases. The CDR3 is made up of 12 amino acids. CDR1 MNHEY and CDR2 SVGAGI come from the germline V gene. The CDR3 protein is CASRARTGIQYF. The CDR3 region has the DNA TGTGCCAGCAGAGCTAGGACAGGCATTCAGTACTTC.

The V call is TRBV6-5, the J call TRBJ1-1; 8 bases are a match to TRBD1. The junction had 9 bases not matched to a gene; V was cut back by 8 bases and J by 7 bases. The germline V gene encodes CDR1 MNHEY and CDR2 SVGAGI. The CDR3 runs to 13 residues. The CDR3 DNA reads as TGTGCCAGCGGCTCCGGGACAGGTATTGAAGCTTTCTTT. The encoded protein is CASGSGTGIEAFF.

This clonotype occurred a few times. The chain recombines TRBV7-9 with TRBJ1-1; tentatively, D is TRBD1 (6 bases). CDR3 length: 15 amino acids. Trimming took 1 base from V and 1 from J, leaving 10 bases between them. The germline V gene has CDR1 SEHNR and CDR2 FQNEAQ (reference sequence). CDR3 sequence: CASSLEGGANTEAFF. The CDR3, as DNA: TGTGCCAGCAGCTTAGAGGGGGGGGCGAACACTGAAGCTTTCTTT.

In its sample, this clonotype was seen many times. The J gene is TRBJ2-7, the V gene TRBV20-1; 9 nucleotides match TRBD1. This CDR3 spans 15 amino acids. Germline V gene sequence: CDR1 DFQATT, CDR2 SNEGSKA (reference sequence). With 5 bases clipped from V and 2 bases from J, the junction kept 10 bases outside the gene matches. CDR3 coding DNA: TGCAGTGCTTATGCCGGGACAGGGTTCCCCTACGAGCAGTACTTC. It translates to CSAYAGTGFPYEQYF.

This clonotype was detected many times. The CDR3 DNA reads TGTGCCAGCAGCCCTGGTGCCACCGCCGCCGGGGAGCTGTTTTTT. This encodes CASSPGATAAGELFF. This sequence joins TRBV12-3 or TRBV12-4 and TRBJ2-2; no clear D gene. The CDR3 is made up of 15 amino acids. V lost 6 bases, J lost 6 bases, and 17 bases lay in between.

Points on this clonotype: A much larger clone differs from this one at a single base, so this may be a read error. The V call is TRBV7-8, the J call TRBJ2-2; D gene uncertain. V was trimmed by 1 base and J by 1 base, leaving 4 bases between them. There are 14 residues in the CDR3. Per the germline V gene, CDR1 is SGHVS and CDR2 is FQNEAQ. CDR3 bases: TGTGCCAGCAGCTTAGAGGGGAACACCGGGGAGCTGTTTTTT. This encodes CASSLEGNTGELFF.

In this sample, this clonotype turned up many times. The CDR3 DNA reads as TGTGCCAGCAGTCAACCTGGACGGGACGGGGCAGAGACCCAGTACTTC. This gives the protein CASSQPGRDGAETQYF. The rearrangement joins TRBV6-5 to TRBJ2-5, with D perhaps assigned TRBD1 or TRBD2 (5 bases each). Germline V gene lookup returns CDR1 MNHEY and CDR2 SVGAGI. V was shortened by 5 bases and J by 4 bases, with 20 bases between the two germline ends. The CDR3 is 16 residues long.

This chain links TRBV7-2 with TRBJ1-5; 8 bases are a match to TRBD1. V was clipped by 1 base and J by 1 base; unmatched bases: 0. The CDR3 spans 15 residues. Looked up from germline, CDR1 is SGHTA and CDR2 is FQGNSA. The CDR3 loop reads CASSLGDRSNQPQHF. The CDR3 DNA sequence: TGTGCCAGCAGCTTAGGGGACAGGAGCAATCAGCCCCAGCATTTT.

The sample holds a few counts of this clonotype. The genes are TRBV5-4 and TRBJ1-5; D remains ambiguous. V was trimmed by 0 bases and J by 9 bases, leaving 10 bases between them. Germline CDR1 is SGHNT and CDR2 is YYREEE (reference sequence). This CDR3 has 13 residues. This CDR3 is CASSLVPAGPQHF. The CDR3 bases are TGTGCCAGCAGCTTGGTGCCAGCCGGGCCCCAGCATTTT.

This clonotype was seen only a few times. The V call is TRBV12-3 or TRBV12-4, the J call TRBJ2-1; 7 bases map to TRBD1. This CDR3 contains 15 residues. Trimming at V came to 3 bases and at J to 5 bases, leaving 7 bases not matched to a gene. Written as DNA, the CDR3 is TGTGCCAGCAGTTTGACCGAGGGGGCTGACAATGAGCAGTTCTTC. Protein product: CASSLTEGADNEQFF.

The chain carries TRBV20-1 and TRBJ2-5; TRBD1 might be the D (5 bases). Trimming pared 2 bases from V and 5 bases from J, leaving 12 bases between. CDR1 and CDR2 from the germline V gene are DFQATT and SNEGSKA (reference sequence). The CDR3 runs 13 residues. The CDR3, as DNA: TGCAGTGCTAGAAGCCCAGGGTGGGAGACCCAGTACTTC. Amino acid sequence: CSARSPGWETQYF.

The chain couples TRBV6-5 to TRBJ1-1; D is undetermined. V was shortened by 6 bases and J by 0 bases, with 11 bases between the two germline ends. Looked up from germline, CDR1 is MNHEY and CDR2 is SVGAGI. The CDR3 loop spans 14 amino acids. CDR3 in DNA: TGTGCCAGCAGACAACCCGGGCTGAACACTGAAGCTTTCTTT. This translates into CASRQPGLNTEAFF.

The sample holds many counts of this clonotype. The chain is built from TRBV9 and TRBJ2-7, with 8 bases that match TRBD1. The CDR3 is 14 residues long. Germline V gene data show CDR1 as SGDLS and CDR2 as YYNGEE. Trimming removed 2 bases from V and 2 bases from J; junction bases left unmatched: 3. The CDR3 spells CASSVGTGAYEQYF. The DNA for the CDR3 is TGTGCCAGCAGCGTTGGGACAGGAGCCTACGAGCAGTACTTC.

V gene TRBV7-9 combines with J gene TRBJ1-2; possible D gene TRBD1, 5 bases. Germline lookup yields CDR1 SEHNR and CDR2 FQNEAQ (reference sequence). V was clipped by 5 bases and J by 4 bases, with 17 bases between them. There are 15 residues in the CDR3. For the CDR3, the DNA is TGTGCCAGCAGCCGAGACTATCCAGGGATCTATGGCTACACCTTC. Translated: CASSRDYPGIYGYTF.

This clonotype was counted between two and nine times. The V and J genes are TRBV20-1 and TRBJ2-2; 7 positions match TRBD2. The CDR3 consists of 14 residues. Germline V lookup: CDR1 DFQATT, CDR2 SNEGSKA (reference sequence). V trimming: 6 bases; J trimming: 4 bases; junction bases outside the gene matches: 8. CDR3 loop: CSAMSGAGTGELFF. For the CDR3, the DNA is TGCAGTGCGATGAGCGGGGCCGGCACCGGGGAGCTGTTTTTT.

V and J are TRBV5-5 and TRBJ2-3; 8 bases fit TRBD1. This CDR3 region has 15 residues. CDR1 and CDR2 (germline): SGHKS, YYEKEE (reference sequence). V lost 4 bases to trimming and J lost 6 bases; unmatched junction nucleotides: 10. The CDR3, as DNA: TGTGCCAGCAGCCACGACAGGGGTTTAGTGGATACGCAGTATTTT. This translates into CASSHDRGLVDTQYF.

V usage is TRBV2 and J usage is TRBJ2-7; TRBD1 matches at 10 bases. This CDR3 comprises 14 residues. The germline V gene has CDR1 SNHLY and CDR2 FYNNEI. Trimming removed 6 bases from V and 1 base from J; junction bases left unmatched: 3. The CDR3 is CASRGTGVSYEQYF. CDR3 coding DNA: TGTGCCAGCAGGGGGACAGGGGTGTCCTACGAGCAGTACTTC. The whole variable domain, filled in from reference TRBV2 and TRBJ2-7, reads EPEVTQTPSHQVTQMGQEVILRCVPISNHLYFYWYRQILGQKVEFLVSFYNNEISEKSEIFDDQFSVERPDGSNFTLKIRSTKLEDSAMYFCASRGTGVSYEQYFGPGTRLTVT.

In its sample, this clonotype was seen a few times. The J gene is TRBJ2-3, the V gene TRBV6-5, with 9 bases aligning to TRBD2. The length of the CDR3 is 18 residues. With 0 bases clipped from V and 2 bases from J, the junction kept 9 bases outside the gene matches. Germline CDR1 is MNHEY and CDR2 is SVGAGI. The CDR3 sequence is CASSYSGRAGGYTDTQYF. The CDR3 bases are TGTGCCAGCAGTTACTCCGGCCGTGCGGGGGGGTACACAGATACGCAGTATTTT.

A note on this clonotype: A much larger clone differs by one base, so this may be a read error. The chain joins TRBV4-1 to TRBJ2-5; no definite D call. CDR1 and CDR2 from the germline V gene are MGHRA and YSYEKL. The CDR3 sequence is 17 residues long. The germline V and J ends were trimmed by 5 bases and 3 bases, with 22 bases remaining between them. For the CDR3, the DNA is TGCGCCAGCAGCGATGAGCTCTCGGCGGTGGAAGAAGAGACCCAGTACTTC. Its translation: CASSDELSAVEEETQYF.

This clonotype was observed a handful of times. The chain has TRBV4-3 and TRBJ1-2; D is unclear. The CDR3 is 21 residues long. V lost 0 bases to trimming and J lost 0 bases, with 26 bases between them. Germline lookup yields CDR1 LGHNA and CDR2 YSLEER. This chain's CDR3 is CASSQDREGKNTLPSNYGYTF. The CDR3 nucleotides are TGCGCCAGCAGCCAAGATCGGGAAGGGAAGAATACTCTACCTTCTAACTATGGCTACACCTTC.

This chain uses TRBV20-1 with TRBJ1-1, with no clear D. Trimming removed 0 bases at V and 11 bases at J, with 10 bases between. Germline CDR1 reads DFQATT; CDR2 reads SNEGSKA (reference sequence). This CDR3 is 11 amino acids long. DNA of the CDR3: TGCAGTGCTAGAGATACCAGGAGGGCTTTCTTT. Translation: CSARDTRRAFF.

This clonotype has more than one count but fewer than ten. V and J are TRBV4-3 and TRBJ1-1; TRBD1 agrees at 8 bases. Germline V lookup: CDR1 LGHNA, CDR2 YSLEER. The CDR3 spans 14 residues. After removal of 5 bases from V and 6 bases from J, the junction contained 8 bases not matched to a gene. Here the CDR3 DNA reads TGCGCCAGCAGCTTAGACAGGGGAGGTGCTGAAGCTTTCTTT. Translation gives CASSLDRGGAEAFF.